The 18 T cell receptor beta chains given below trace back to one sample, sequenced in a study of T cells in Graves' hyperthyroidism and ophthalmopathy. Amplified regions were TCR beta CDR3 sequences from RNA transcripts. During a first-round RT-PCR of the TCR CDR3, the HTBI primer set was used. TCRdb reanalysed the multiplex PCR reads using MiXCR and keeps one entry per CDR3 protein. Here the sample spans under 700,000 distinct CDR3 sequences, around 45% being singletons. The sample consisted of peripheral blood or thyroid tissue (not recorded which). Receptor source: a woman in her late teens or twenties with Graves' hyperthyroidism.

DNA of the CDR3: TGTGCCAGCCAGTCCTATGGCTGGGGGGGGAATTCACCCCTCCACTTT. Translating it yields CASQSYGWGGNSPLHF. The chain carries TRBV7-2 and TRBJ1-6, with D perhaps TRBD1 (5 bases). The CDR3 runs to 16 residues. Germline CDR1 SGHTA, CDR2 FQGNSA. Trimming took off 8 bases at V and 7 bases at J, with 21 bases between the two ends.

This clonotype was seen more than once but under ten times. The V and J genes are TRBV2 and TRBJ1-5, with D possibly matching TRBD1 (6 bases). With 4 bases removed from V and 8 bases from J, the gap between germline ends came to 12 bases. Looked up from germline, CDR1 is SNHLY and CDR2 is FYNNEI. CDR3 length equals 13 residues. The CDR3 DNA reads as TGTGCCAGCAGTGGACAGGAATTTGAGCCCCAGCATTTT. This translates into CASSGQEFEPQHF.

J is TRBJ2-7 and V is TRBV10-3, with 14 bases identical to TRBD2. V gave up 7 bases and J gave up 3 bases; unmatched junction bases: 5. The germline V gene encodes CDR1 ENHRY and CDR2 SYGVKD. CDR3 length equals 15 residues. CDR3 DNA: TGTGCCATCAAAACGACTAGCGGGAGGGACTACGAGCAGTACTTC. This sequence encodes CAIKTTSGRDYEQYF.

This clonotype was counted many times. The gene calls are TRBV6-6 and TRBJ2-6; D remains ambiguous. Germline values: CDR1 MNHNY, CDR2 SVGAGI (reference sequence). The length of the CDR3 is 14 residues. The germline V and J ends were trimmed by 7 bases and 1 base, with 8 bases remaining between them. The CDR3 nucleotides are TGTGCCAGCAATAGGGAATCTGGGGCCAACGTCCTGACTTTC. It encodes CASNRESGANVLTF.

The gene calls are TRBV7-8 and TRBJ1-2; no definite D call. Germline CDR1 SGHVS, CDR2 FQNEAQ. The length of the CDR3 is 13 residues. V was clipped by 5 bases and J by 5 bases, with 12 bases between them. Here the CDR3 DNA reads TGTGCCAGCAGCGCTAGCCACGGGTATGGCTACACCTTC. It specifies CASSASHGYGYTF.

This clonotype was detected a few times. The CDR3 is CSAGQYNQPQHF. CDR3 coding DNA: TGCAGTGCTGGACAGTACAATCAGCCCCAGCATTTT. V usage is TRBV20-1 and J usage is TRBJ1-5; D may be TRBD1 (6 bases). V was clipped by 5 bases and J by 3 bases, with 8 bases between them. The length of the CDR3 is 12 residues. Germline loops: CDR1 DFQATT, CDR2 SNEGSKA (reference sequence).

The chain employs TRBV6-2 or TRBV6-3 and TRBJ1-6; D gene ambiguous. V lost 0 bases to trimming and J lost 0 bases, with 6 bases between them. CDR1 is MNHEY and CDR2 is SVGEGT in the germline V gene. The CDR3 is made up of 16 amino acids. The CDR3 bases are TGTGCCAGCAGTTACTCCCCGAGCTCCTATAATTCACCCCTCCACTTT. It codes for CASSYSPSSYNSPLHF.

This clonotype was detected a few times. DNA of the CDR3: TGTGCCACCAGTGATGGGCCCCTCTACGAGCAGTACTTC. Translating gives CATSDGPLYEQYF. The chain uses TRBV24-1 and TRBJ2-7; no reliable D call. This CDR3 region has 13 residues. The germline CDR1 and CDR2 sequences are KGHDR and SFDVKD. Trimming shortened V by 3 bases and J by 3 bases, and 8 bases separated the two germline ends.

The sample holds many counts of this clonotype. V usage is TRBV7-9 and J usage is TRBJ2-7, with TRBD1 matching 8 bases. Germline trimming cut 5 bases from V and 5 bases from J; bases unmatched to any gene: 14. The CDR3 is 16 residues long. CDR1 SEHNR and CDR2 FQNEAQ come from the germline V gene (reference sequence). The CDR3 DNA is TGTGCCAGCAGCCCCGATCCCGGGACAGGTCGACACGAGCAGTACTTC. Its protein is CASSPDPGTGRHEQYF.

This clonotype came up many times. The DNA of the CDR3 is TGCAGTGTTGATAAGCAGTACTTC. Protein sequence: CSVDKQYF. The gene calls are TRBV20-1 and TRBJ2-7, with unresolved D. This CDR3 region has 8 residues. CDR1 and CDR2 (germline): DFQATT, SNEGSKA (reference sequence). V gave up 7 bases and J gave up 8 bases, with 6 bases separating them.

This clonotype was counted a few times. The CDR3 region has the DNA TGTGCCAGCACCTGGCAGGGGATAGGGGCTGAAGCTTTCTTT. Translated, it gives CASTWQGIGAEAFF. The gene calls are TRBV7-9 and TRBJ1-1; the D gene is possibly TRBD1 (6 bases). Trimming took off 7 bases at V and 6 bases at J, with 18 bases between the two ends. Germline CDR1 is SEHNR and CDR2 is FQNEAQ (reference sequence). There are 14 residues in the CDR3.

The sample holds a few counts of this clonotype. The chain combines TRBV14 with TRBJ2-7; D gene ambiguous. CDR1 is SGHDN, CDR2 FVKESK, per germline. V gave up 3 bases and J gave up 9 bases, with 12 bases separating them. The CDR3 is 12 residues long. CDR3 in amino acids: CASSQRSQPQYF. As DNA, the CDR3 is TGTGCCAGCAGCCAGAGGTCGCAGCCGCAGTACTTC.

This clonotype appeared a few times. The J gene is TRBJ2-7, the V gene TRBV6-6, with 7 bases aligning to TRBD1. J gave up 6 bases and V 0 bases, and 8 bases lay outside the gene matches. CDR1 and CDR2 from the germline V gene are MNHNY and SVGAGI (reference sequence). The CDR3 runs to 15 residues. The CDR3 DNA is TGTGCCAGCAGTTACTCGACAGGGTACGGGCGCGAGCAGTACTTC. It translates to CASSYSTGYGREQYF.

This clonotype was observed a handful of times. The chain has TRBV7-9 and TRBJ1-6, with TRBD1 matching over 10 bases. The CDR3 runs to 17 residues. Germline lookup yields CDR1 SEHNR and CDR2 FQNEAQ (reference sequence). V trimming: 4 bases; J trimming: 7 bases; junction bases outside the gene matches: 10. The CDR3 loop reads CASSSSNPGQGNSPLHF. In DNA form, the CDR3 reads TGTGCCAGCAGCTCATCAAATCCGGGACAGGGGAATTCACCCCTCCACTTT.

This clonotype was picked up many times. The chain joins TRBV15 to TRBJ1-5; a weak D match, TRBD1 (5 bases). This CDR3 comprises 15 residues. The ends were cut back, 0 bases at V and 5 bases at J, with 11 bases in the middle. CDR1 is LNHNV, CDR2 YYDKDF, per germline (reference sequence). The CDR3 DNA reads TGTGCCACCAGCAGAGATAATTCAGGGTATCAGCCCCAGCATTTT. Its translation: CATSRDNSGYQPQHF.

The chain links TRBV15 to TRBJ1-3; 11 bases agree with TRBD1. Germline trimming cut 3 bases from V and 4 bases from J; bases unmatched to any gene: 2. Germline V gene sequence: CDR1 LNHNV, CDR2 YYDKDF (reference sequence). The CDR3 loop spans 15 amino acids. The CDR3 protein is CATSRDRGLGNTIYF. CDR3 sequence (DNA): TGTGCCACCAGCAGGGACAGGGGGCTCGGAAACACCATATATTTT.

This clonotype was picked up a small number of times. One end of the junction varies from germline; a read error may be responsible. The chain joins TRBV5-6 to TRBJ2-5; D not resolved. Germline CDR1 SGHDT, CDR2 YYEEEE. This CDR3 has 14 residues. The CDR3 loop is CASSLESVRETQYF. CDR3 in DNA: TGTGCCAGCAGTTTGGAATCAGTGAGAGAGACCCAGTACTTC.

This clonotype came up a few times. The chain is built from TRBV7-2 and TRBJ2-5, with TRBD1 identical over 8 bases. CDR1 and CDR2 (germline): SGHTA, FQGNSA. V dropped 5 bases and J dropped 6; count of bases not matched to a gene: 5. CDR3 size: 13 residues. The chain's CDR3 is CASSLGQGQTQYF. CDR3 nucleotide sequence: TGTGCCAGCAGCCTTGGACAGGGACAGACCCAGTACTTC.